This T cell receptor (beta chain) was captured by sequencing in a study of cytomegalovirus exposure and HLA in healthy donors. 60 Vbeta and 13 Jbeta primers were used in PCR. The table came from immunoSEQ multiplex PCR; TCRdb's copy has only in-frame clones and leaves some out. The repertoire table contains about 53,000 clones. This TCR was sampled from a woman aged 18-30 years in good health and CMV-seronegative. Source material: PBMCs.

CDR3 in DNA: TGTGCCAGCTCACCACCGAGCAGGTCGAACACCATATATTTT. As protein: CASSPPSRSNTIYF. The chain uses TRBV18 and TRBJ1-3, with unresolved D. This CDR3 region has 14 residues. V was shortened by 0 bases and J by 7 bases, with 10 bases between the two germline ends. Germline CDR1 is KGHSH and CDR2 is LQKENI. The full variable domain, completed using reference TRBV18 and TRBJ1-3, is NAGVMQNPRHLVRRRGQEARLRCSPMKGHSHVYWYRQLPEEGLKFMVYLQKENIIDESGMPKERFSAEFPKEGPSILRIQQVVRGDSAAYFCASSPPSRSNTIYFGEGSWLTVV.